This TCR beta chain was found in a study of T cells in Graves' hyperthyroidism and ophthalmopathy. Subjects with ophthalmopathy showed a Clinical Activity Score no lower than 3, a NOSPECS grade no lower than 4, and a duration shorter than 3 months. Clinical symptoms, serum thyroxine, TRAb, thyroid ultrasound and orbital computed tomography informed diagnoses. Study-wide results and limits: Blood also showed most of the thyroid clonotypes that were expanded above 0.001.

Ten or more counts support this clonotype. The target antigen is unknown. TCR beta CDR3 region amplification was performed from RNA transcripts. Carried out on the TCR CDR3, a first-round RT-PCR used the HTBI primer set. TCRdb re-derived calls from the multiplex PCR reads in MiXCR, one entry per CDR3 protein. Of 500,000 to 650,000 distinct CDR3 sequences listed, about 20% are singletons. CDR1 and CDR2 from the germline V gene are MNHEY and SMNVEV (reference sequence). J gave up 9 bases and V 6 bases, and 6 bases lay outside the gene matches. The CDR3 contains 14 residues. The V call is TRBV27, the J call TRBJ1-3; 12 positions match TRBD1. Material: blood. The sequence derives from a man aged 40-49 years with Graves' ophthalmopathy. The chain's CDR3 is CASRGTGGESTIYF. Here the CDR3 DNA reads TGTGCCAGCAGAGGGACAGGGGGCGAGAGCACCATATATTTT.